Each of the 12 T cell receptor beta chains below was sequenced from the same sample in a study of T cell changes during pregnancy in multiple sclerosis. The method was immunoSEQ multiplex PCR; TCRdb's version includes in-frame clones alone and lacks a portion of them. This sample has roughly 36,000 clones; 91% occur once, and the top ten carry under 6.5%. The specimen comprised CD8+ T cells from peripheral blood mononuclear cells, sampled in the second trimester of pregnancy. These TCRs come from a female donor with multiple sclerosis, enrolled in a pregnancy study.

The chain carries TRBV19 and TRBJ1-1, with 8 bases that match TRBD1. V dropped 6 bases and J dropped 3; count of bases not matched to a gene: 6. CDR1 is LNHDA, CDR2 SQIVND, per germline (reference sequence). This CDR3 spans 14 amino acids. The CDR3 DNA reads TGTGCCAGTAGAAGGGCAGGGGGCTACACTGAAGCTTTCTTT. Translation: CASRRAGGYTEAFF.

This clone showed up just once. The chain is built from TRBV6-5 and TRBJ1-6, with 11 positions matching TRBD1. After removal of 4 bases from V and 9 bases from J, the junction contained 5 bases not matched to a gene. Germline V gene data show CDR1 as MNHEY and CDR2 as SVGAGI. This CDR3 region has 15 residues. CDR3 bases: TGTGCCAGCAGTTCGATGGGACAGGGGGGTTCACCCCTCCACTTT. This codes for CASSSMGQGGSPLHF.

The chain uses TRBV4-1 and TRBJ2-5; no clear D. V dropped 1 base and J dropped 2 bases, with 8 bases sitting between them. Germline CDR1 and CDR2: MGHRA and YSYEKL. This CDR3 is 14 amino acids long. The CDR3 is CASSQGDGQETQYF. CDR3 nucleotide sequence: TGCGCCAGCAGCCAAGGCGACGGGCAAGAGACCCAGTACTTC.

In DNA form, the CDR3 reads TGTGCCAGCCAGGGGATTTCGACTGGAAACACCATATATTTT. Its protein is CASQGISTGNTIYF. V is TRBV6-5 and J is TRBJ1-3, with TRBD1 as a possible D gene (6 bases). The CDR3 is 14 amino acids. CDR1 and CDR2 (germline): MNHEY, SVGAGI. The V end lost 8 bases, the J end lost 2 bases, and 13 bases lay between the germline ends.

This sequence joins TRBV27 and TRBJ2-7; D gene uncertain. V was cut by 2 bases and J by 5 bases, with 10 bases left in between. In germline, CDR1 is MNHEY, CDR2 SMNVEV (reference sequence). This CDR3 is 13 amino acids long. The CDR3: CASSLTPVHEQYF. CDR3 in DNA: TGTGCCAGCAGTTTAACCCCGGTCCACGAGCAGTACTTC.

This clone was seen only once. The genes are TRBV7-2 and TRBJ2-7, with D possibly matching TRBD2 (6 bases). Trimming cost V 2 bases and J 6 bases, with 20 bases left between them. This CDR3 comprises 16 residues. In germline, CDR1 is SGHTA, CDR2 FQGNSA. CDR3 coding DNA: TGTGCCAGCAGCTTATCTCCGGCCGCCTCCGGGGGCGAGCAGTACTTC. Translation: CASSLSPAASGGEQYF.

This clone has a single count. The V and J genes are TRBV25-1 and TRBJ1-2, with D possibly matching TRBD1 (5 bases). Trimming removed 1 base from V and 7 bases from J, with 16 bases in between. In germline, CDR1 is MGHDK, CDR2 SYGVNS. The CDR3 extends over 15 amino acids. Here the CDR3 DNA reads TGTGCCAGCAGTGAATGGGGGGGTAGCTGGGGTGGCTACACCTTC. Translated, it gives CASSEWGGSWGGYTF.

The chain employs TRBV7-9 and TRBJ1-2; TRBD1 matches at 7 bases. The CDR3 spans 14 residues. Per germline, CDR1 SEHNR and CDR2 FQNEAQ (reference sequence). J gave up 3 bases and V 1 base, and 2 bases lay outside the gene matches. As DNA, the CDR3 is TGTGCCAGCAGCTTAGGACAGGGCGACTATGGCTACACCTTC. It is translated as CASSLGQGDYGYTF.

J is TRBJ1-5 and V is TRBV19, with TRBD1 matching over 7 bases. The CDR3 totals 15 residues. Germline V CDR1 and CDR2: LNHDA, SQIVND (reference sequence). V trimming: 5 bases; J trimming: 1 base; junction bases outside the gene matches: 5. The CDR3 coding sequence is TGTGCCAGTAGTCTCCCAGGGGGGAGCAATCAGCCCCAGCATTTT. Protein: CASSLPGGSNQPQHF.

The chain uses TRBV7-8 and TRBJ2-7; 7 bases match TRBD2. V was pared by 4 bases and J by 3 bases, with 0 bases of the junction left unmatched. The CDR3 loop spans 12 amino acids. Germline V gives CDR1 SGHVS, CDR2 FQNEAQ. CDR3 DNA: TGTGCCAGCAGCTGGGGGGGCTACGAGCAGTACTTC. It specifies CASSWGGYEQYF.

This chain joins TRBV21-1 and TRBJ2-1; the table assigns TRBD1, which was not confirmed against the DNA. TRBV21-1 is described as a pseudogene. This CDR3 is 16 amino acids long. For the CDR3, the DNA is TGTGCCAGCAGCCTCCACGGGGGGACAGGGAGGGTTGGGCAGTTCTTC. It yields the protein CASSLHGGTGRVGQFF.

V gene TRBV13 combines with J gene TRBJ1-6; a weak D match, TRBD1 (6 bases). The CDR3 length is 16 residues. The V end was cut by 6 bases, the J end by 5 bases, with 17 bases between. Germline V CDR1 and CDR2: PRHDT, FYEKMQ (reference sequence). CDR3: CASRLKGGGDNSPLHF. CDR3 DNA: TGTGCCAGCAGATTAAAAGGGGGGGGTGATAATTCACCCCTCCACTTT.